Below, one TCR beta chain is given with its context. Its antigen is unknown. Clones were sequenced by immunoSEQ multiplex PCR, and TCRdb holds only the in-frame ones, with some missing. The data show under 85,000 clones, 86% seen once. This specimen belongs to a study of OX40 agonist ivuxolimab in advanced cancers. V dropped 2 bases and J dropped 7; count of bases not matched to a gene: 5. This CDR3 comprises 14 residues. Germline CDR1 GTSNPN, CDR2 SVGIG (reference sequence). Study conclusions and caveats: Antigen specificity remained undetermined for the expanded peripheral T cells.

Here the sequenced sample was CD4+ or CD8+ T cells sorted from blood, taken in a trial of the OX40 agonist ivuxolimab. The chain carries TRBV30 and TRBJ1-6, with 7 positions matching TRBD1. This receptor was identified in an adult with an advanced solid tumor such as melanoma, head and neck, liver or kidney cancer. CDR3 in amino acids: CAWSWGQPNSPLHF. The CDR3 coding sequence is TGTGCCTGGAGTTGGGGACAGCCCAATTCACCCCTCCACTTT. The whole variable domain, remainder taken from reference TRBV30 and TRBJ1-6, is SQTIHQWPATLVQPVGSPLSLECTVEGTSNPNLYWYRQAAGRGLQLLFYSVGIGQISSEVPQNLSASRPQDRQFILSSKKLLLSDSGFYLCAWSWGQPNSPLHFGNGTRLTVT.